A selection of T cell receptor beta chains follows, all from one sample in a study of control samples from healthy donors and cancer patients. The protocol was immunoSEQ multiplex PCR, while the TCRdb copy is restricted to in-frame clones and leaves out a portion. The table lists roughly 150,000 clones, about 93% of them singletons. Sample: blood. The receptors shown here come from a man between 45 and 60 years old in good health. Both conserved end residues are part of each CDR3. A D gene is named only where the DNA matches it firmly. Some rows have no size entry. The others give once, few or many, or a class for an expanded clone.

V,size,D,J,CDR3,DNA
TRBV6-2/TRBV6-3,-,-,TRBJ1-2,CASSYPGLLISNGYTF,TGTGCCAGCAGTTACCCGGGACTGCTAATTTCGAATGGCTACACCTTC
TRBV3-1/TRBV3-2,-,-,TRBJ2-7,CASSQGPRGAYEQYF,TGTGCCAGCAGCCAAGGGCCCAGGGGTGCCTACGAGCAGTACTTC
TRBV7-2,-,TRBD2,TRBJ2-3,CASSLAGRKLDTQYF,TGTGCCAGCAGCTTAGCCGGGAGGAAGCTGGATACGCAGTATTTT
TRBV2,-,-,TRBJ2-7,CASSDRITYEQYF,TGTGCCAGCAGTGACAGGATAACCTACGAGCAGTACTTC
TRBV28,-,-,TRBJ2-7,CASSNGPSRRNEQYF,TGTGCCAGCAGCAACGGGCCCTCAAGGCGTAACGAGCAGTACTTC
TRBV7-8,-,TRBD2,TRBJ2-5,CASHLAGEIGETQYF,TGTGCCAGCCACCTAGCGGGAGAGATTGGGGAGACCCAGTACTTC
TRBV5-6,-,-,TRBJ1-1,CASNRRDTEAFF,TGTGCCAGCAATCGACGGGACACTGAAGCTTTCTTT
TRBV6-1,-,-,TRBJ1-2,CASSETKIYGYTF,TGTGCCAGCAGTGAAACGAAGATATATGGCTACACCTTC
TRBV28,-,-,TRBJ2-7,CASSPKGSLAYYEQYF,TGTGCCAGCAGCCCCAAAGGGTCCCTCGCTTACTACGAGCAGTACTTC
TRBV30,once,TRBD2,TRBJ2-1,CAWTPQKSAGVTNEQFF,TGTGCCTGGACTCCTCAAAAATCAGCGGGAGTCACGAATGAGCAGTTCTTC
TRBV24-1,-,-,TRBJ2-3,CATSDRSGTDTQYF,TGTGCCACCAGTGATCGTTCGGGAACAGATACGCAGTATTTT
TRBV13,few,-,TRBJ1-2,CASSSTGYYGYTF,TGTGCCAGCAGCTCGACAGGTTACTATGGCTACACCTTC
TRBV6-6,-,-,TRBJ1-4,CASSPRVATNEKLFF,TGTGCCAGCAGTCCTCGGGTCGCAACTAATGAAAAACTGTTTTTT
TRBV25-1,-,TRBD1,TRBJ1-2,CASMRPGGNYGYTF,TGTGCCAGCATGCGGCCAGGGGGCAACTATGGCTACACCTTC
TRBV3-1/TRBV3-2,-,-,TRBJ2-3,CASSQDVAGPLTDTQYF,TGTGCCAGCAGCCAAGACGTTGCGGGACCCCTCACAGATACGCAGTATTTT
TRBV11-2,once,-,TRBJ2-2,CASIEGSKKTGELFF,TGTGCCAGCATAGAAGGCTCTAAAAAGACCGGGGAGCTGTTTTTT
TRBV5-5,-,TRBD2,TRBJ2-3,CASSSGLAGGIDTQYF,TGTGCCAGCAGCTCAGGACTAGCGGGAGGTATAGATACGCAGTATTTT
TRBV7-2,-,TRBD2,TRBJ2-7,CASSSRLAGNYEQYF,TGTGCCAGCAGCTCCCGACTAGCGGGAAATTACGAGCAGTACTTC
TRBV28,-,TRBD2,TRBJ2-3,CASSPWTSGSSSTDTQYF,TGTGCCAGCAGTCCATGGACTAGCGGGTCTTCTAGCACAGATACGCAGTATTTT
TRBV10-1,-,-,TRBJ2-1,CASSEDMASNEQFF,TGCGCCAGCAGTGAGGATATGGCATCCAATGAGCAGTTCTTC
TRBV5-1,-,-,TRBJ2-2,CASRLTTGELFF,TGCGCCAGCAGACTCACTACCGGGGAGCTGTTTTTT
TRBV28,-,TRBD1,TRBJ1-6,CASSGGTGVISPLHF,TGTGCCAGCAGTGGAGGGACAGGAGTTATTTCACCCCTCCACTTT
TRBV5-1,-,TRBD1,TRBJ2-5,CASSFGQGRETQYF,TGCGCCAGCAGCTTTGGACAGGGGCGGGAGACCCAGTACTTC
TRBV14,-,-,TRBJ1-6,CASSQESPNSPLHF,TGTGCCAGCAGCCAAGAGAGCCCCAATTCACCCCTCCACTTT
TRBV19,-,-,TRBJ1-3,CASSIETSSGNTIYF,TGTGCCAGTAGTATAGAGACATCCTCTGGAAACACCATATATTTT
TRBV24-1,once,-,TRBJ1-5,CATSVAGTNQPQHF,TGTGCCACCAGTGTAGCGGGGACGAATCAGCCCCAGCATTTT
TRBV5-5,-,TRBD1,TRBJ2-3,CASSSRSGQGARDTQYF,TGTGCCAGCAGCTCTCGATCGGGACAGGGGGCTCGGGATACGCAGTATTTT
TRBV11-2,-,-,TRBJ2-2,CASSLGQGNGELFF,TGTGCCAGCAGCTTAGGCCAGGGCAACGGGGAGCTGTTTTTT
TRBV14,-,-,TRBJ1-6,CASSLIRDSPLHF,TGTGCCAGCAGCCTTATCAGGGATTCACCCCTCCACTTT
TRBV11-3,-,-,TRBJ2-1,CASSLGRGGLKLEQFF,TGTGCCAGCAGCTTGGGAAGGGGAGGCCTAAAGCTTGAGCAGTTCTTC
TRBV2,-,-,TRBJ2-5,CASSDRFGTQYF,TGTGCCAGCTCAGACAGGTTCGGGACCCAGTACTTC
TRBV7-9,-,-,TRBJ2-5,CASSFGETQYF,TGTGCCAGCAGCTTCGGAGAGACCCAGTACTTC
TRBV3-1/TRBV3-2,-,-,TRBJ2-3,CASSQEPGLIPDTQYF,TGTGCCAGCAGCCAAGAGCCCGGACTAATCCCAGATACGCAGTATTTT
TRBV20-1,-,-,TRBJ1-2,CSASPQQNGYTF,TGCAGTGCTAGTCCCCAACAGAATGGCTACACCTTC
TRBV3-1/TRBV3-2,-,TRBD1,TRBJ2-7,CASSPRTGFSEQYF,TGTGCCAGCAGCCCTCGGACAGGGTTCTCCGAGCAGTACTTC
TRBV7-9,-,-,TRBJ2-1,CASSLGSIRRDEQFF,TGTGCCAGCAGCTTAGGTTCCATTCGGAGGGATGAGCAGTTCTTC
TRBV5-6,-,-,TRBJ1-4,CASRPATPNEKLFF,TGTGCCAGCAGGCCGGCCACACCCAATGAAAAACTGTTTTTT
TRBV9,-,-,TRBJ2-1,CASSVASKFSNEQFF,TGTGCCAGCAGCGTTGCAAGCAAGTTTTCGAATGAGCAGTTCTTC
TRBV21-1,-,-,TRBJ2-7,CASGLGTSAFTGSGEQYF,TGTGCCAGCGGCCTCGGGACTAGCGCCTTTACCGGATCGGGCGAGCAGTACTTC
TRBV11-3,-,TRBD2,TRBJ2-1,CASSSFQLAGGSNEQFF,TGTGCCAGCAGCTCCTTTCAACTAGCGGGAGGCTCCAATGAGCAGTTCTTC
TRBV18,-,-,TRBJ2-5,CASSPDWASQETQYF,TGTGCCAGCTCACCAGATTGGGCAAGTCAAGAGACCCAGTACTTC
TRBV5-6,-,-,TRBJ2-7,CASSLRISSYEQYF,TGTGCCAGCAGCTTGAGGATCAGCTCCTACGAGCAGTACTTC
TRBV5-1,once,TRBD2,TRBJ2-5,CASRRPAGRETQYF,TGCGCCAGCAGACGTCCAGCGGGACGAGAGACCCAGTACTTC
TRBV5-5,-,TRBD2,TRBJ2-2,CASSERTSGNTGELFF,TGTGCCAGCAGCGAAAGGACTAGCGGAAACACCGGGGAGCTGTTTTTT
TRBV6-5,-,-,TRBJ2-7,CASRWDFLYEQYF,TGTGCCAGCAGGTGGGACTTTCTCTACGAGCAGTACTTC
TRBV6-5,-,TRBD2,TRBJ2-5,CASSPRLAGEETQYF,TGTGCCAGCAGTCCCCGACTAGCGGGGGAAGAGACCCAGTACTTC
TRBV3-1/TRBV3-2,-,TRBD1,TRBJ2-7,CASSQGTVSYEQYF,TGTGCCAGCAGCCAGGGGACAGTCTCCTACGAGCAGTACTTC
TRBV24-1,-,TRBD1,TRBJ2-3,CATSDPNVRDRDTDTQYF,TGTGCCACCAGTGATCCGAATGTCCGGGACAGGGACACAGATACGCAGTATTTT
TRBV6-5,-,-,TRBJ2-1,CASSYSGGTNDEQFF,TGTGCCAGCAGTTACTCCGGCGGGACCAACGATGAGCAGTTCTTC
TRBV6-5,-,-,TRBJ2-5,CASSPGPKETQYF,TGTGCCAGCAGTCCAGGGCCTAAGGAGACCCAGTACTTC
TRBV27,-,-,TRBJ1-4,CASSTIGQFNEKLFF,TGTGCCAGCAGCACCATAGGACAGTTCAATGAAAAACTGTTTTTT
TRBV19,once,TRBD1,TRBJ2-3,CASSIGTGADTQYF,TGTGCCAGTAGTATCGGAACAGGGGCAGATACGCAGTATTTT
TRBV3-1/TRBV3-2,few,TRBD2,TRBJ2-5,CASSQKPPLAGTRETQYF,TGTGCCAGCAGCCAAAAACCTCCACTAGCGGGAACTAGGGAGACCCAGTACTTC
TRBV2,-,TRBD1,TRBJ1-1,CASRAATGVNTEAFF,TGTGCCAGCAGAGCCGCGACAGGGGTCAACACTGAAGCTTTCTTT
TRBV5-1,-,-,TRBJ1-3,CASSGGTTGNTIYF,TGCGCCAGCAGCGGCGGGACTACGGGAAACACCATATATTTT